This entry features one T cell receptor beta chain sequence. Its antigen is not yet known. The sample originates from a study of cytomegalovirus exposure and HLA in healthy donors (dated by TCRdb to 2017 to 2019). With respect to the entire study: According to an earlier analysis of a few hundred of the donors, about 179 million T cells yielded roughly 100 million unique TCR beta sequences and around 280 Gb of sequence data. Both class I and class II loci were covered by HLA typing, at four-digit resolution. High-throughput TCR immunosequencing, statistical association of individual TCRs with disease status, and machine learning were combined to predict cytomegalovirus infection status. Roughly five DR-DQ haplotypes were handled as single units for association and clustering because linkage in the cohort was strong. The study aimed to test whether signatures of past pathogen exposure could be identified by cataloging public T cell receptors. In the later analysis, no new phenotypic data were used to find candidate immune exposures; instead, reliance was placed on TCR beta sequences and their occurrence across donors. Approximately 300 gigabases of sequencing data and roughly 80 million unique TCR sequences made up an early release that covered several hundred HLA-typed donors. Donor age, sex, ethnicity and CMV serostatus were collected together with the repertoire data. All discovery cohort repertoires had been generated on a single sequencing platform. In a later genetic analysis, genome-wide SNP genotypes for about 65% of the roughly 670 donors were used, and that subset was treated as a discovery cohort. The number of donors typed differed by locus, with roughly 620-640 for A, B, C, DRB1 and DQB1, roughly 520 for DQA1, 600 to 610 for DPA1, and roughly 450 for DPB1. Among the roughly 410 genotyped donors, around 79% belonged to the genetic ancestry cluster associated with self-reported Caucasian donors. The study profiled the T cell repertoires of hundreds of subjects by immunosequencing and related them to cytomegalovirus serostatus. Across 300 to 400 genotyped donors of the cohort, an average of approximately 200,000 unique TCR beta nucleotide sequences per donor were sequenced, and 15% to 20% of those sequences were non-productive. An earlier analysis of 500 to 650 of the donors applied high-throughput TCR beta sequencing to assess whether each TCR beta V gene segment acted as functional or pseudogenic. A separate validation cohort of roughly 130 different subjects was used in addition to the roughly 620-subject first cohort. To study patterns of TCR occurrence, a later analysis re-analyzed previously published TCR beta repertoires from around 670 donors and added high-resolution HLA genotyping.

To prepare the library, the immunoSEQ multiplex PCR assay was applied. A mixture of 60 forward primers for TCR Vbeta segments and 13 reverse primers for TCR Jbeta segments was used in the multiplex PCR. A multiplex PCR assay on genomic DNA amplified the CDR3 region of rearranged TCR beta genes. The Illumina HiSeq System was used to sequence the amplified TCR beta libraries as 87-base-pair reads. The authors processed their data as follows. Across the roughly 700 repertoires, a later analysis counted approximately 83 million unique TCR beta chains, approximately 10 million of which were shared by at least two donors. A nearest-neighbor algorithm error-corrected the raw reads and collapsed the reads into unique sequences, merging closely related sequences to remove PCR and sequencing errors. V, D and J gene segments were assigned by aligning CDR3 sequences to IMGT reference sequences. Each retained sequence needed at least a six-nucleotide match to both a V gene segment and a J gene segment. Rearrangements were classified as productive when the CDR3 lacked stop codons and remained in frame with V and J, and all other rearrangements were classified as non-productive. Following IMGT convention, CDR3 was defined as the stretch from the second conserved V-encoded cysteine to the conserved J-encoded phenylalanine. In an earlier analysis of more than 550 of the donors, sequences lacking an unambiguous match to a single V gene segment were excluded. An earlier analysis of several hundred of the donors classified V segments as functional when productive rearrangements were above 56.7% and as segregating when the standard deviation between donors was above 5%. To diagnose cytomegalovirus status from the catalog of TCR beta chain sequences, a statistical classification framework was built. V and J gene assignment, in a later analysis, came from comparing TCR nucleotide sequences with IMGT/GENE-DB human TR gene sequences. A later analysis assigned CDR3 sequences and most-parsimonious VDJ recombination scenarios with the TCRdist pipeline. A later analysis defined each TCR beta chain by its CDR3 amino acid sequence plus V-gene family, and excluded reads lacking a unique V-gene family. To address suspected cross-contamination and a sequencing artifact, a later analysis removed a few hundred highly shared, low-generation-probability nucleotide sequences. For each public chain, a later analysis derived a clonal expansion index from normalized ranks of inferred template counts within each repertoire. In a later analysis, generation probabilities were computed with a VDJ recombination model fitted to out-of-frame rearrangements, and the resulting probabilities were checked against IGoR. A later analysis scored TCR-TCR, TCR-HLA and TCR-CMV co-occurrence with hypergeometric tests, applying a repertoire-size bias correction to TCR pairs. False discovery rates were estimated in a later analysis by permuting HLA or CMV assignments 20 times. A later analysis grouped co-occurring TCRs with DBSCAN, adding TCRdist sequence similarity when clustering within HLA-allele-positive subsets. For co-occurrence clustering, repertoires with fewer than 30,000 or more than 120,000 public chains were excluded, along with a handful of repertoires with anomalous nucleotide sharing. What TCRdb holds here is the immuneACCESS table cut down to in-frame rearrangements. Part of the clones is not present; checked against another copy, under half of the missing clones reflect an unresolved V gene, and the others are unexplained. V and J calls and clone size are those listed in that table; D and trimming were worked out from the DNA. The sample's table covers about 160,000 clones. 1% to 1.5% of the sample lies in the top ten.

The cohort was made up of 666 healthy bone marrow donors. All cohort members were sampled while nominally healthy, although unrecorded immune exposures were likely present. The donor was CMV seronegative and was included in the group of several hundred seronegative cohort members. A peripheral blood sample was collected from each donor, and TCR beta sequencing was performed on peripheral blood mononuclear cells. Genomic DNA was extracted from the blood cell samples with the Qiagen DNeasy Blood Extraction Kit. From V the trimming removes 4 bases and from J it removes 5 bases, while the gene matches leave 11 bases of the junction unaccounted for. Counted from cysteine to phenylalanine, this CDR3 has 16 amino acids. The read is trimmed to its CDR3 DNA, 48 bases read in frame from base 1. The germline V gene (reference sequence) provides CDR1 LNHDA and CDR2 SQIVND. Here is what the overall study found, with its caveats: Linkage disequilibrium might explain the correlated functional status among segregating V segments, but an unknown experimental factor could not be ruled out. When HLA alleles, especially DR and DQ, strongly co-occurred, TCR associations were difficult to assign to individual alleles. A cluster of highly shared sequence variants was judged likely to be a technical artifact of the sequencing pipeline. Some IMGT-functional V segments, including TRBV6-2 and TRBV6-3, could not be told apart with the 87-base-pair reads, so those segments were excluded. In vitro tests confirmed that a few of the cytomegalovirus-associated TCR beta chains recognize cytomegalovirus antigens. Broadly in line with IMGT annotations, most TCR beta V segments showed up in productive rearrangements about 87% or about 30% of the time in an earlier analysis of approximately 600 of the donors. A further reported finding was that TCR beta sequences accurately predicted the HLA-A and HLA-B alleles for most subjects in the first cohort. A later analysis reported that several top co-occurrence clusters appeared linked to parvovirus B19, influenza, CMV and Epstein-Barr virus. Roughly uniform sequencing depth across donors was assumed in presence/absence analyses, although this assumption may not hold. Immune exposure information for the cohort was limited to CMV serostatus. An association between a missense DCLRE1C variant and V-gene and J-gene trimming of TCR beta chains was found in a later genetic analysis and replicated in an independent cohort. In a later analysis, most CMV-associated TCR beta chains were found to appear HLA-restricted, with HLA associations seemingly driven largely by CMV exposure. Because counts were too low, about 15 rarely observed V segments, including chromosome 9 orphons, were left out of the earlier analysis of approximately 580 of the donors. A later analysis found that TCR association rates varied across HLA loci, with DRB1 alleles showing the most associated TCRs and HLA-C alleles the fewest. In a later analysis, HLA-associated TCR beta chains showed more clonal expansion and lower generation probabilities than non-associated chains that were equally common. A later analysis associated 16,951 TCR beta sequences with specific HLA alleles at a false discovery rate of 0.05. Only TCR beta chains were sequenced in this cohort, and the absence of alpha or paired-chain data limited detectable features. The classifier was reported to diagnose cytomegalovirus status with high specificity and sensitivity in both the original and validation cohorts. A later genetic analysis reported fewer N-insertions in productive TCRs among donors in an Asian-associated ancestry cluster than the roughly 700-donor mean. Across donors, most TCR sequences were observed very rarely, whereas some public TCRs were present in many individuals. The authors suggested that the approach could potentially be generalized to other disease states and immunological phenotypes. Because HLA typing was unavailable for some donors at each locus, only the typed subset was used in association tests. The study gave a list of 150 to 200 TCR beta chains associated with cytomegalovirus.

The sequence was obtained from a woman aged 60-70 years in good health and CMV-seronegative. The specimen sequenced was PBMCs. The chain is assembled from TRBV19 and TRBJ1-5; TRBD1 aligns with 7 central bases. CDR3 protein: CASSTLRWDSHQPQHF. The DNA is TGTGCCAGTAGTACTCTCCGGTGGGACAGCCATCAGCCCCAGCATTTT.